This T cell receptor (beta chain) derives from a study of regulatory T cells in long-lasting Graves disease. V shed 3 bases and J shed 4 bases, with 8 bases lying between them. The CDR3 is made up of 13 amino acids. CDR1 KGHDR and CDR2 SFDVKD come from the germline V gene. The time point denotes: newly diagnosed GD, antithyroid drugs for less than 3 months. From PBMCs, RNA was extracted and then used to make the TCR library. A roughly 9-milliliter sample of peripheral blood was drawn into EDTA tubes. Through Arm-PCR of CDR3 regions and iRepertoire HTBI primers, TCR beta libraries were built. TCRdb used MiXCR to reprocess the multiplex PCR reads, holding one entry per CDR3 protein. The data hold around 500,000 distinct CDR3 sequences, with 13% observed a single time. This clonotype was found a few times. This same sample was also taken into another study, of T cells in Graves' hyperthyroidism and ophthalmopathy. As that study records: Blood also showed most of the thyroid clonotypes that were expanded above 0.001. Model output signaled ophthalmopathy a median roughly six months ahead of onset.

The sequenced sample was peripheral blood mononuclear cells (PBMCs), obtained at new diagnosis, from a patient treated with antithyroid drugs. The chain joins TRBV24-1 to TRBJ1-2; D call uncertain. This clonotype was obtained from a man younger than 45 with Graves disease. The CDR3 region has the DNA TGTGCCACCAGTGATGCGGGGTCCTATGGCTACACCTTC. This translates into CATSDAGSYGYTF.